A single sample gave rise to the 25 T cell receptor beta chains below, sequenced in a study of OX40 agonist ivuxolimab in advanced cancers. Some clones are missing from TCRdb's copy, which holds only in-frame ones; the method was immunoSEQ multiplex PCR. Of 75,000 to 100,000 clones in the sample, 80% to 95% were seen once. Specimen: CD4+ or CD8+ T cells sorted from blood, collected in a trial of the OX40 agonist ivuxolimab. The source is an adult with an advanced solid tumor such as melanoma, head and neck, liver or kidney cancer.

In DNA form, the CDR3 reads TGTGCCAGCAGCCCGCCATTGGCAGGGGGATCTGGGGCCAACGTCCTGACTTTC. Translating it yields CASSPPLAGGSGANVLTF. The chain uses TRBV7-9 and TRBJ2-6; 7 bases match TRBD1. The CDR3 is made up of 18 amino acids. V lost 5 bases, J lost 1 base, and 11 bases stayed unmatched. CDR1 SEHNR and CDR2 FQNEAQ come from the germline V gene (reference sequence). The full variable domain, in which reference TRBV7-9 and TRBJ2-6 provide the parts outside the CDR3, is DTGVSQNPRHKITKRGQNVTFRCDPISEHNRLYWYRQTLGQGPEFLTYFQNEAQLEKSRLLSDRFSAERPKGSFSTLEIQRTEQGDSAMYLCASSPPLAGGSGANVLTFGAGSRLTVL.

This clone was picked up a small number of times. The CDR3 DNA reads as TGTGCCAGCAGGTCAGGGGCCAATGAGCAGTTCTTC. The encoded protein is CASRSGANEQFF. The gene calls are TRBV27 and TRBJ2-1, with D possibly being TRBD1 (6 bases). This CDR3 is 12 amino acids long. The V gene's germline CDR1 is MNHEY and CDR2 SMNVEV (reference sequence). The V and J ends lost 6 bases and 6 bases respectively, with 9 bases between them.

J is TRBJ2-2 and V is TRBV27; D gene unclear. V was trimmed by 6 bases and J by 7 bases, leaving 9 bases between them. Germline V gives CDR1 MNHEY, CDR2 SMNVEV (reference sequence). This CDR3 has 12 amino acids. The chain's CDR3 is CASRKGSGELFF. As DNA, the CDR3 is TGTGCCAGCAGGAAAGGCAGCGGGGAGCTGTTTTTT.

V and J are TRBV23-1 and TRBJ1-5; 10 bases line up with TRBD1. TRBV23-1 is recorded as an ORF, its role being uncertain. The CDR3 consists of 16 residues. V lost 0 bases to trimming and J lost 6 bases; unmatched junction nucleotides: 5. The CDR3 reads CASSQSPTGGRQPQHF. The CDR3 nucleotides are TGCGCCAGCAGTCAATCGCCGACAGGGGGCCGTCAGCCCCAGCATTTT.

This clone was recorded once. This chain links TRBV6-6 with TRBJ1-2; D gene unclear. The germline gives CDR1 MNHNY, CDR2 SVGAGI (reference sequence). The CDR3 has 14 amino acids. Trimming removed 3 bases from V and 0 bases from J, with 8 bases in between. The CDR3 is CASSYQPANYGYTF. The CDR3 DNA follows: TGTGCCAGCAGTTATCAGCCCGCTAACTATGGCTACACCTTC.

This clone was observed a few times. The chain links TRBV28 to TRBJ1-6, with D perhaps TRBD1 (5 bases). The CDR3 runs 15 residues. The germline V gene has CDR1 MDHEN and CDR2 SYDVKM. Trimming shortened V by 2 bases and J by 6 bases, and 11 bases separated the two germline ends. The DNA for the CDR3 is TGTGCCAGCAGTTTAGCGACAGCTTCTAATTCACCCCTCCACTTT. It yields the protein CASSLATASNSPLHF.

The chain has TRBV27 and TRBJ2-1; D gene ambiguous. Germline V gene lookup returns CDR1 MNHEY and CDR2 SMNVEV (reference sequence). V dropped 2 bases and J dropped 8 bases, with 10 bases sitting between them. CDR3 length equals 13 residues. The CDR3 is CASSLPRTHEQFF. CDR3 nucleotide sequence: TGTGCCAGCAGTTTACCTAGAACCCATGAGCAGTTCTTC.

The table lists this clone with a count of one. The chain joins TRBV19 to TRBJ2-1; 14 bases agree with TRBD2. The germline V gene encodes CDR1 LNHDA and CDR2 SQIVND (reference sequence). After removal of 9 bases from V and 9 bases from J, the junction contained 19 bases not matched to a gene. The CDR3 spans 18 residues. The CDR3 loop reads CASGSRLAGGPGDTEQFF. CDR3 coding DNA: TGTGCCAGCGGATCCCGACTAGCGGGAGGGCCTGGGGACACTGAGCAGTTCTTC.

In DNA form, the CDR3 reads TGTGCCAGCAGCTTGGGACTAGCGGGACACGAGCAGTACTTC. Translation gives CASSLGLAGHEQYF. V is TRBV13 and J is TRBJ2-7, with TRBD2 matching 13 bases. In germline, CDR1 is PRHDT, CDR2 FYEKMQ (reference sequence). This CDR3 contains 14 residues. Germline trimming cut 3 bases from V and 5 bases from J; bases unmatched to any gene: 1.

This clone was found once. V gene TRBV29-1 combines with J gene TRBJ1-5; 7 bases match TRBD1. This CDR3 is built from 17 residues. CDR1 and CDR2 (germline): SQVTM, ANQGSEA. Trimming took 5 bases from V and 3 from J; bases not matched to a gene: 16. The CDR3 sequence: CSVLTGPLGDINQPQHF. DNA of the CDR3: TGCAGCGTTCTGACAGGGCCCCTCGGAGATATCAATCAGCCCCAGCATTTT.

The CDR3 nucleotides are TGCGCCAGCGCCGGGACAGGGAGGGAGCAGTACTTC. Residues: CASAGTGREQYF. The chain has TRBV5-1 and TRBJ2-7, with 9 nucleotides matching TRBD1. V was clipped by 7 bases and J by 7 bases; unmatched bases: 6. There are 12 residues in the CDR3. The germline CDR1 and CDR2 sequences are SGHRS and YFSETQ.

V and J are TRBV18 and TRBJ2-5, with TRBD2 matching over 8 bases. The CDR3 has 15 amino acids. The V gene end was trimmed by 2 bases and the J gene end by 5 bases; junction bases not matched to a gene: 7. Germline CDR1 KGHSH, CDR2 LQKENI. This CDR3 reads CASSPVDGGGETQYF. DNA of the CDR3: TGTGCCAGCTCACCAGTCGATGGCGGGGGGGAGACCCAGTACTTC. Full variable domain (rest looked up from reference TRBV18 and TRBJ2-5): NAGVMQNPRHLVRRRGQEARLRCSPMKGHSHVYWYRQLPEEGLKFMVYLQKENIIDESGMPKERFSAEFPKEGPSILRIQQVVRGDSAAYFCASSPVDGGGETQYFGPGTRLLVL.

The table lists this clone with a count of one. This chain links TRBV5-5 with TRBJ2-1, with D perhaps TRBD1 or TRBD2 (5 bases each). V gave up 4 bases and J gave up 3 bases, with 14 bases separating them. The CDR3 contains 15 residues. Looked up from germline, CDR1 is SGHKS and CDR2 is YYEKEE (reference sequence). CDR3 coding DNA: TGTGCCAGCAGCCCCCGGGACGCCATCTACAATGAGCAGTTCTTC. Encoded protein: CASSPRDAIYNEQFF.

The chain is built from TRBV27 and TRBJ2-7, with TRBD1 as a possible D gene (6 bases). Per germline, CDR1 MNHEY and CDR2 SMNVEV (reference sequence). Trimming removed 3 bases at V and 12 bases at J, with 21 bases between. This CDR3 has 14 residues. The CDR3 sequence is CASSLTGKNYNRYF. The CDR3 DNA is TGTGCCAGCAGTTTGACAGGAAAAAATTACAATCGGTACTTC.

This clone was picked up one time. V is TRBV5-6 and J is TRBJ2-1; either TRBD1 or TRBD2 may supply D (6 bases each). The V end lost 4 bases, the J end lost 5 bases, and 13 bases lay between the germline ends. CDR3 size: 14 residues. From germline, CDR1 is SGHDT and CDR2 YYEEEE. The CDR3 DNA sequence: TGTGCCAGCAGCGCAGGGGCGGGGAACAATGAGCAGTTCTTC. It is translated as CASSAGAGNNEQFF.

The chain links TRBV6-1 to TRBJ1-1; TRBD1 agrees at 9 bases. Per germline, CDR1 MNHNS and CDR2 SASEGT. Losses at the gene ends were 2 bases for V and 2 bases for J; bases not matched to a gene: 9. The CDR3 has 17 residues. CDR3 protein: CASSELLGTGSNTEAFF. The CDR3, as DNA: TGTGCCAGCAGTGAACTGTTAGGGACAGGGTCTAACACTGAAGCTTTCTTT.

The genes are TRBV7-6 and TRBJ1-5; possible D gene TRBD1, 5 bases. CDR1 is SGHVS, CDR2 FNYEAQ, per germline. The CDR3 loop spans 15 amino acids. Trimming took off 1 base at V and 1 base at J, with 8 bases between the two ends. CDR3 in DNA: TGTGCCAGCAGCTTAGTGGCAGGGAGCAATCAGCCCCAGCATTTT. As protein: CASSLVAGSNQPQHF. The variable domain in full, completed from reference TRBV7-6 and TRBJ1-5, reads GAGVSQSPRYKVTKRGQDVALRCDPISGHVSLYWYRQALGQGPEFLTYFNYEAQQDKSGLPNDRFSAERPEGSISTLTIQRTEQRDSAMYRCASSLVAGSNQPQHFGDGTRLSIL.

The chain joins TRBV19 to TRBJ2-1; tentative D call: TRBD2 (6 bases). The germline V gene encodes CDR1 LNHDA and CDR2 SQIVND (reference sequence). V lost 1 base and J 13 bases, leaving 14 bases between the germline ends. CDR3 size: 13 residues. CDR3 DNA sequence: TGTGCCAGTAGTATAGGAAGGCGGGATCTCCAGTTCTTC. It is translated as CASSIGRRDLQFF. The full variable domain, its missing parts supplied by reference TRBV19 and TRBJ2-1, is DGGITQSPKYLFRKEGQNVTLSCEQNLNHDAMYWYRQDPGQGLRLIYYSQIVNDFQKGDIAEGYSVSREKKESFPLTVTSAQKNPTAFYLCASSIGRRDLQFFGPGTRLTVL.

The gene calls are TRBV11-2 and TRBJ1-2, with TRBD1 identical over 7 bases. Germline V gene data show CDR1 as SGHAT and CDR2 as FQNNGV. This CDR3 spans 17 amino acids. Trimming at V came to 1 base and at J to 3 bases, leaving 11 bases not matched to a gene. The CDR3 nucleotides read TGTGCCAGCAGCTTAGGAGCCCCAGGGGGTGGCGACTATGGCTACACCTTC. Protein sequence: CASSLGAPGGGDYGYTF.

V gene TRBV5-5 combines with J gene TRBJ1-1, with no clear D. The CDR3 covers 13 residues. Per germline, CDR1 SGHKS and CDR2 YYEKEE (reference sequence). The ends were cut back, 1 base at V and 1 base at J, with 5 bases in the middle. The CDR3 sequence: CASSLWPNTEAFF. The DNA for the CDR3 is TGTGCCAGCAGCTTGTGGCCGAACACTGAAGCTTTCTTT.

The chain employs TRBV19 and TRBJ1-1; D unclear. The length of the CDR3 is 11 residues. Per the germline V gene, CDR1 is LNHDA and CDR2 is SQIVND (reference sequence). V dropped 7 bases and J dropped 1 base, with 4 bases sitting between them. The CDR3 region is CASMGNTEAFF. The CDR3, as DNA: TGTGCCAGTATGGGGAACACTGAAGCTTTCTTT.

This chain links TRBV5-6 with TRBJ1-5; D is unclear. CDR3 length equals 13 residues. Germline lookup yields CDR1 SGHDT and CDR2 YYEEEE. V dropped 0 bases and J dropped 5 bases, with 6 bases sitting between them. The CDR3 loop is CASSLGGYQPQHF. The CDR3 DNA reads as TGTGCCAGCAGCTTGGGGGGATATCAGCCCCAGCATTTT.

This chain uses TRBV7-9 with TRBJ1-2; 7 bases are a match to TRBD1. The trim removed 2 bases at V and 2 bases at J, leaving 11 bases unmatched. CDR1 SEHNR and CDR2 FQNEAQ come from the germline V gene (reference sequence). CDR3 size: 17 residues. The CDR3 protein is CASSLLTGATLNYGYTF. DNA of the CDR3: TGTGCCAGCAGCTTATTAACAGGGGCTACACTGAACTATGGCTACACCTTC.

The chain couples TRBV27 to TRBJ2-7, with D possibly called TRBD1 or TRBD2 (6 bases each). V lost 4 bases and J 7 bases, leaving 14 bases between the germline ends. CDR3 length equals 13 residues. Germline values: CDR1 MNHEY, CDR2 SMNVEV (reference sequence). The chain's CDR3 is CASSYRGPREQYF. In DNA form, the CDR3 reads TGTGCCAGCAGTTACCGGGGGCCTCGAGAGCAGTACTTC.

The chain joins TRBV19 to TRBJ1-1; unclear D gene. Trimming removed 1 base at V and 5 bases at J, with 8 bases between. CDR1 LNHDA and CDR2 SQIVND come from the germline V gene (reference sequence). The CDR3 spans 13 residues. The CDR3 loop reads CASSIGLVTEAFF. CDR3 nucleotide sequence: TGTGCCAGTAGTATAGGGCTGGTTACTGAAGCTTTCTTT.